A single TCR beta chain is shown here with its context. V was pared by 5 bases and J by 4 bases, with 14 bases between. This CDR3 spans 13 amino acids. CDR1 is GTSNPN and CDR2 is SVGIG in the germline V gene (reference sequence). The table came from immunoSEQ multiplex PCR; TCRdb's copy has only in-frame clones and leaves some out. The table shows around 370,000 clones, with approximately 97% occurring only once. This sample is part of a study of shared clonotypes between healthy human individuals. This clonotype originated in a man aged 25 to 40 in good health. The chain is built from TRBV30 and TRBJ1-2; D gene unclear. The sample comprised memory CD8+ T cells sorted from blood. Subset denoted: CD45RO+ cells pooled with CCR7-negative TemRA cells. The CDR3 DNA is TGTGCCTGGGCCACCGGGCCTCGCTATGGCTACACCTTC. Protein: CAWATGPRYGYTF.